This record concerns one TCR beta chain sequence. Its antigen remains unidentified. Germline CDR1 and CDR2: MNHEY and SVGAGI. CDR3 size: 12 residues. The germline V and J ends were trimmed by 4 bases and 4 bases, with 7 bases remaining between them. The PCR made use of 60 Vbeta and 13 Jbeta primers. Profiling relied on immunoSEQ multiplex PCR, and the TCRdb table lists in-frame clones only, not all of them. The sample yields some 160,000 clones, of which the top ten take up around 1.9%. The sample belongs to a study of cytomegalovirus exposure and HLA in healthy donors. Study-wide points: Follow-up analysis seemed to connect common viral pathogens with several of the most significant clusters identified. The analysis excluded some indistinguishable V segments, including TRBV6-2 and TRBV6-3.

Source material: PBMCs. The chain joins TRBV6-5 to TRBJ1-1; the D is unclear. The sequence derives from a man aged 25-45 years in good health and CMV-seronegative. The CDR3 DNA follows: TGTGCCAGCAGTTCAGGATCCACTGAAGCTTTCTTT. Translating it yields CASSSGSTEAFF.